The sample holds many counts of the clone carrying this TCR beta chain. Its antigen is not identified. Trimming cost V 10 bases and J 2 bases; bases outside gene matches: 7. Looked up from germline, CDR1 is ENHRY and CDR2 is SYGVKD. The CDR3 covers 14 residues. In making diagnoses, clinical symptoms, serum thyroxine and TRAb, thyroid ultrasound and orbital computed tomography were all used. Amplification yielded TCR beta CDR3 regions, with RNA transcripts as the source. Using the HTBI primer set, a first-round RT-PCR was run on the TCR CDR3. TCRdb itself ran the multiplex PCR reads through MiXCR, one entry per CDR3 protein. The sample includes around 200,000 distinct CDR3 sequences, about 18% of them seen just once. This sample stems from a study of T cells in Graves' hyperthyroidism and ophthalmopathy. The wider study: It was at initial diagnosis, before any treatment, that peripheral blood was collected.

Overall study results and limits: Using 13 V-J features, a model discriminated ophthalmopathy from stable hyperthyroidism.

Source material: blood. The rearrangement uses TRBV10-3 and TRBJ1-5; 8 nucleotides align to TRBD1. The origin of this receptor is a man aged 40-49 years with Graves' hyperthyroidism. This CDR3 reads CATGQGQGNQPQHF. DNA for the CDR3: TGTGCCACCGGACAGGGTCAGGGCAATCAGCCCCAGCATTTT.